The clone carrying this T cell receptor beta chain turned up a few times. What it binds is unknown. This CDR3 is 15 amino acids long. Looked up from germline, CDR1 is MNHEY and CDR2 is SVGAGI. Between the trimmed V and J ends, which lost 0 bases and 6 bases, there was a span of 15 bases. The data were obtained in a study of cytomegalovirus exposure and HLA in healthy donors. Study-wide points: The likely origin of a cluster of highly shared sequence variants was a sequencing artifact. In a later analysis, TCR beta V- and J-gene trimming was associated with a missense DCLRE1C variant. A few CMV-associated chains proved CMV antigen-specific in vitro.

PCR primers comprised 60 Vbeta and 13 Jbeta primers. Some clones are missing from TCRdb's copy, which holds only in-frame ones; the method was immunoSEQ multiplex PCR. The profile shows 300,000 or so clones, 70% to 90% of them singletons. It was healthy bone marrow donors who served as donors. The sample consisted of PBMCs. This receptor was identified in a woman between 40 and 50 years old in good health and CMV-seropositive. The J gene is TRBJ2-7, the V gene TRBV6-5; D is unclear. The CDR3 DNA follows: TGTGCCAGCAGTTACTCGATACAGATTCCCGGCGAGCAGTACTTC. Its protein product is CASSYSIQIPGEQYF.